The 19 T cell receptor beta chains listed next were all sequenced from one sample in a study of cytomegalovirus exposure and HLA in healthy donors. PCR primers comprised 60 Vbeta and 13 Jbeta primers. Generated by immunoSEQ multiplex PCR, the TCRdb table keeps only in-frame clones and is missing some. Seen here are roughly 65,000 clones, approximately 64% observed once, and the top ten hold 17%. The sequenced sample consisted of PBMCs. These TCRs come from a man aged 35 to 55 in good health and CMV-seropositive.

The rearrangement uses TRBV5-6 and TRBJ1-1; 7 bases are shared with TRBD1. The CDR3 spans 12 residues. Germline V gene data show CDR1 as SGHDT and CDR2 as YYEEEE. The J segment lost 3 bases and the V segment lost 9 bases, leaving 5 bases of the junction unmatched. In DNA form, the CDR3 reads TGTGCCACAGGGGGGTTGGACACTGAAGCTTTCTTT. This gives the protein CATGGLDTEAFF. Based on the CDR3 plus reference TRBV5-6 and TRBJ1-1, the full variable domain is DAGVTQSPTHLIKTRGQQVTLRCSPKSGHDTVSWYQQALGQGPQFIFQYYEEEERQRGNFPDRFSGHQFPNYSSELNVNALLLGDSALYLCATGGLDTEAFFGQGTRLTVV.

The chain carries TRBV27 and TRBJ1-1; D might be TRBD1 (6 bases). The germline gives CDR1 MNHEY, CDR2 SMNVEV (reference sequence). This CDR3 region has 17 residues. Trimming shortened V by 6 bases and J by 0 bases, and 20 bases separated the two germline ends. The CDR3 is CASRPEGGGRMNTEAFF. For the CDR3, the DNA is TGTGCCAGCAGACCAGAAGGGGGGGGGCGGATGAACACTGAAGCTTTCTTT.

The V call is TRBV5-6, the J call TRBJ2-1, with 7 bases matching TRBD1. This CDR3 is built from 14 residues. Germline V gene data show CDR1 as SGHDT and CDR2 as YYEEEE. Losses at the gene ends were 7 bases for V and 1 base for J; bases not matched to a gene: 5. This chain's CDR3 is CASGAQGSYNEQFF. DNA for the CDR3: TGTGCCAGCGGCGCACAGGGGTCCTACAATGAGCAGTTCTTC.

V gene TRBV6-4 combines with J gene TRBJ1-1; D is possibly TRBD1 (5 bases). The V end was cut by 3 bases, the J end by 1 base, with 6 bases between. Germline V gene sequence: CDR1 MRHNA, CDR2 SNTAGT. The CDR3 consists of 13 residues. As DNA, the CDR3 is TGTGCCAGCAGTGAAGGGGCGAACACTGAAGCTTTCTTT. Its protein is CASSEGANTEAFF.

The chain combines TRBV19 with TRBJ2-7; 10 bases are a match to TRBD2. The CDR3 covers 17 residues. Unmatched junction bases numbered 17, after V lost 11 bases and J lost 1 base. CDR1 is LNHDA, CDR2 SQIVND, per germline (reference sequence). The CDR3 reads CAPSGGEERGGSYEQYF. As DNA, the CDR3 is TGTGCCCCAAGTGGGGGGGAGGAGCGGGGGGGATCCTACGAGCAGTACTTC.

The chain links TRBV13 to TRBJ2-7; D is perhaps TRBD1 (5 bases). Germline-derived CDR1 and CDR2 are PRHDT and FYEKMQ (reference sequence). The CDR3 contains 11 residues. V was cut by 8 bases and J by 6 bases, with 11 bases left in between. CDR3 sequence: CASGPGSEQYF. CDR3 nucleotide sequence: TGTGCCAGCGGCCCAGGGTCCGAGCAGTACTTC.

The sample holds one count of this clone. The germline gene is not matched at one end of the junction; a read error may be the cause. The V call is TRBV7-7, the J call TRBJ2-5; 8 bases are a match to TRBD2. Germline V gene lookup returns CDR1 SSHAT and CDR2 FNYEAQ (reference sequence). CDR3 length: 13 amino acids. This CDR3 is CASSSGGIETQYF. The DNA of the CDR3 is TGTGCTAGCAGCTCGGGGGGGATAGAGACCCAGTACTTC.

Only a few counts were recorded for this clone. The V gene is TRBV6-1, the J gene TRBJ1-2; D is perhaps TRBD1 (6 bases). The CDR3 consists of 15 residues. Trimming removed 2 bases at V and 7 bases at J, with 17 bases between. CDR1 and CDR2 from the germline V gene are MNHNS and SASEGT. Here the CDR3 DNA reads TGTGCCAGCAGTGAATGGGAGGGGGGCTACGGTGGCTACACCTTC. Translation gives CASSEWEGGYGGYTF.

Here the CDR3 DNA reads TGTGCCAGTAGATTACGGGGGGAGAACGAGCAGTACTTC. This gives the protein CASRLRGENEQYF. The V and J genes are TRBV19 and TRBJ2-7; TRBD2 aligns across 7 bases. Trimming at V came to 6 bases and at J to 5 bases, leaving 7 bases not matched to a gene. Germline lookup yields CDR1 LNHDA and CDR2 SQIVND (reference sequence). The CDR3 consists of 13 residues.

This clone was found a few times. The chain employs TRBV5-5 and TRBJ1-1; 7 positions match TRBD1. J gave up 5 bases and V 0 bases, and 4 bases lay outside the gene matches. CDR3 length: 14 amino acids. CDR1 SGHKS and CDR2 YYEKEE come from the germline V gene (reference sequence). The CDR3 spells CASSLGGGGTEAFF. As DNA, the CDR3 is TGTGCCAGCAGCTTGGGAGGGGGCGGAACTGAAGCTTTCTTT.

The gene calls are TRBV11-3 and TRBJ1-1; TRBD1 aligns across 7 bases. V lost 10 bases and J lost 3; bases outside the gene matches: 8. The CDR3 is made up of 13 amino acids. Germline CDR1 reads SGHNT; CDR2 reads YENEEA. The DNA of the CDR3 is TGTGCCACGTCCGTACAGGGGTACACTGAAGCTTTCTTT. It translates to CATSVQGYTEAFF.

This chain links TRBV9 with TRBJ1-3; a weak D match, TRBD1 (6 bases). V dropped 4 bases and J dropped 1 base, with 15 bases sitting between them. The CDR3 totals 16 residues. Germline V gene data show CDR1 as SGDLS and CDR2 as YYNGEE. CDR3 coding DNA: TGTGCCAGCAGCACACGACCGCAGGGGTCTGGAAACACCATATATTTT. The encoded protein is CASSTRPQGSGNTIYF.

The chain has TRBV7-2 and TRBJ2-7; 7 bases are shared with TRBD1. Germline CDR1 and CDR2: SGHTA and FQGNSA. The CDR3 has 15 residues. J was trimmed by 6 bases and V by 1 base; bases with no gene match: 9. The CDR3 region has the DNA TGTGCCAGCAGCTTAGAGAACAGGGGTTTTCCCGAGCAGTACTTC. Translating gives CASSLENRGFPEQYF.

The chain has TRBV4-2 and TRBJ2-7, with D maybe TRBD2 (6 bases). The V end was cut by 0 bases, the J end by 0 bases, with 12 bases between. CDR3 length: 16 residues. CDR1 and CDR2 from the germline V gene are LGHNA and YNFKEQ. The CDR3 is CASSQEGRDHSYEQYF. CDR3 DNA sequence: TGTGCCAGCAGCCAAGAAGGGCGGGACCACTCCTACGAGCAGTACTTC.

V gene TRBV30 combines with J gene TRBJ1-3; TRBD1 agrees at 7 bases. Germline V gene sequence: CDR1 GTSNPN, CDR2 SVGIG (reference sequence). The CDR3 consists of 13 residues. V shed 8 bases, J shed 7 bases, and the junction held 11 bases outside the gene matches. The CDR3 sequence is CAQRRQGENTIYF. DNA for the CDR3: TGTGCCCAGAGGAGACAGGGAGAGAACACCATATATTTT.

Only a few counts were recorded for this clone. This chain joins TRBV30 and TRBJ2-5; 10 nucleotides match TRBD2. J was trimmed by 5 bases and V by 4 bases; bases with no gene match: 10. This CDR3 contains 15 residues. CDR1 and CDR2 from the germline V gene are GTSNPN and SVGIG (reference sequence). Here the CDR3 DNA reads TGTGCCTGGAAGCCTAGCGGGAGAGGCGGGGAGACCCAGTACTTC. It specifies CAWKPSGRGGETQYF.

The chain joins TRBV5-8 to TRBJ1-1; maybe TRBD1 (6 bases). There are 16 residues in the CDR3. CDR1 is SGHTS and CDR2 is YDEGEE in the germline V gene. Trimming took 2 bases from V and 2 from J, leaving 16 bases between them. Written as DNA, the CDR3 is TGTGCCAGCAGCTTTGTCAGGGGCCTCTTAAACACTGAAGCTTTCTTT. Encoded protein: CASSFVRGLLNTEAFF.

This chain uses TRBV6-6 with TRBJ2-3; D remains ambiguous. This CDR3 is 13 amino acids long. The ends were cut back, 2 bases at V and 2 bases at J, with 5 bases in the middle. Germline-derived CDR1 and CDR2 are MNHNY and SVGAGI (reference sequence). The CDR3 coding sequence is TGTGCCAGCAGTTACGGCCCCACAGATACGCAGTATTTT. Translated: CASSYGPTDTQYF.

This chain uses TRBV21-1 with TRBJ2-7; TRBD1 is the table's D call, not checked against the DNA. TRBV21-1 is a documented pseudogene. This CDR3 is 16 amino acids long. This CDR3 is CASRVYGQMISYEQYF. The CDR3 region has the DNA TGTGCCAGCAGGGTGTACGGACAGATGATTTCCTACGAGCAGTACTTC.